This is a list of T cell receptor beta chains from one sample in a study of CD8 T cells in Susac syndrome. Each CDR3 protein is one row after TCRdb ran MiXCR on the immunoSEQ multiplex PCR reads. The table has 150,000 to 200,000 distinct CDR3 sequences, around 94% seen once. Input material: CD4+ T cells from PBMCs. The receptors originated from a human donor in good health. The CDR3 runs from the conserved cysteine through the conserved F or W. The order of the fields is J gene, D gene, V gene, clone size, CDR3 protein, CDR3 DNA. A D gene is named only where the DNA matches it firmly. A row's size may be missing; if present it is once, few, many or a size class.

J gene: TRBJ2-1
D gene: -
V gene: TRBV3-1
clone size: -
CDR3 protein: CASSQERGQQFF
CDR3 DNA: TGTGCCAGCAGCCAAGAAAGGGGCCAGCAGTTCTTC

J gene: TRBJ2-3
D gene: TRBD2
V gene: TRBV20-1
clone size: -
CDR3 protein: CSANTGTSGGTDTQYF
CDR3 DNA: TGCAGTGCAAACACCGGGACTAGCGGGGGCACAGATACGCAGTATTTT

J gene: TRBJ1-2
D gene: TRBD1
V gene: TRBV12-3/TRBV12-4
clone size: -
CDR3 protein: CASQPGQRYYGYTF
CDR3 DNA: TGTGCCAGTCAGCCGGGACAGAGATACTATGGCTACACCTTC

J gene: TRBJ2-1
D gene: -
V gene: TRBV6-1
clone size: -
CDR3 protein: CASSLETSRWRFF
CDR3 DNA: TGTGCCAGCAGCCTAGAGACCTCCAGGTGGCGGTTCTTC

J gene: TRBJ2-1
D gene: TRBD2
V gene: TRBV18
clone size: -
CDR3 protein: CASSQTSGPYNEQFF
CDR3 DNA: TGTGCCAGCTCCCAGACTAGCGGCCCTTACAATGAGCAGTTCTTC

J gene: TRBJ2-7
D gene: -
V gene: TRBV6-2/TRBV6-3
clone size: -
CDR3 protein: CASNNAGTQYEQYF
CDR3 DNA: TGTGCCAGCAATAACGCCGGGACACAATACGAGCAGTACTTC

J gene: TRBJ2-7
D gene: TRBD1
V gene: TRBV5-1
clone size: -
CDR3 protein: CASSLTTGTAEQYF
CDR3 DNA: TGCGCCAGCAGCTTAACGACAGGGACGGCCGAGCAGTACTTC

J gene: TRBJ2-7
D gene: -
V gene: TRBV15
clone size: -
CDR3 protein: CATSRAGSEQYF
CDR3 DNA: TGTGCCACCAGCAGAGCAGGGAGCGAGCAGTACTTC

J gene: TRBJ1-5
D gene: -
V gene: TRBV20-1
clone size: -
CDR3 protein: CSAQTGTLGQPQHF
CDR3 DNA: TGCAGTGCTCAGACCGGGACGCTCGGTCAGCCCCAGCATTTT

J gene: TRBJ2-2
D gene: -
V gene: TRBV5-6
clone size: -
CDR3 protein: CASSLGTNTGELFF
CDR3 DNA: TGTGCCAGCAGCTTAGGCACGAACACCGGGGAGCTGTTTTTT

J gene: TRBJ1-5
D gene: TRBD1
V gene: TRBV20-1
clone size: -
CDR3 protein: CSARLPGTGGLKSQHF
CDR3 DNA: TGCAGTGCTAGATTGCCTGGGACAGGGGGCTTAAAGTCCCAGCATTTT

J gene: TRBJ2-7
D gene: TRBD1
V gene: TRBV4-2
clone size: -
CDR3 protein: CASSHGQGAYEQYF
CDR3 DNA: TGTGCCAGCAGCCACGGACAGGGGGCTTACGAGCAGTACTTC

J gene: TRBJ2-5
D gene: -
V gene: TRBV30
clone size: -
CDR3 protein: CAWSPNWAYQETQYF
CDR3 DNA: TGTGCCTGGAGCCCCAACTGGGCGTACCAAGAGACCCAGTACTTC

J gene: TRBJ1-1
D gene: TRBD1
V gene: TRBV5-1
clone size: -
CDR3 protein: CASSLEAGGTEAFF
CDR3 DNA: TGCGCCAGCAGCTTGGAGGCAGGGGGAACTGAAGCTTTCTTT

J gene: TRBJ1-4
D gene: -
V gene: TRBV3-1
clone size: -
CDR3 protein: CASSQNSNEKLFF
CDR3 DNA: TGTGCCAGCAGCCAAAACAGTAATGAAAAACTGTTTTTT

J gene: TRBJ2-5
D gene: -
V gene: TRBV7-3
clone size: -
CDR3 protein: CASSFEREETQYF
CDR3 DNA: TGTGCCAGCAGCTTCGAGCGGGAAGAGACCCAGTACTTC

J gene: TRBJ2-3
D gene: TRBD2
V gene: TRBV20-1
clone size: -
CDR3 protein: CSAVPSGGARDTQYF
CDR3 DNA: TGCAGTGCTGTCCCTAGCGGGGGGGCCCGCGATACGCAGTATTTT

J gene: TRBJ1-1
D gene: -
V gene: TRBV12-3/TRBV12-4
clone size: -
CDR3 protein: CASVRTQNAEAFF
CDR3 DNA: TGTGCCAGCGTCCGGACTCAGAACGCTGAAGCTTTCTTT

J gene: TRBJ2-7
D gene: -
V gene: TRBV5-1
clone size: -
CDR3 protein: CASSSDTGSYEQYF
CDR3 DNA: TGCGCCAGCAGCTCCGATACAGGGTCCTACGAGCAGTACTTC

J gene: TRBJ2-5
D gene: -
V gene: TRBV20-1
clone size: -
CDR3 protein: CSAWGSGETQYF
CDR3 DNA: TGCAGTGCCTGGGGTTCAGGGGAGACCCAGTACTTC

J gene: TRBJ2-1
D gene: -
V gene: TRBV6-2/TRBV6-3
clone size: -
CDR3 protein: CASSYSYNEQFF
CDR3 DNA: TGTGCCAGCAGTTACAGCTACAATGAGCAGTTCTTC

J gene: TRBJ1-5
D gene: TRBD1
V gene: TRBV2
clone size: -
CDR3 protein: CASSTTGVGNQPQHF
CDR3 DNA: TGTGCCAGCAGCACGACAGGGGTGGGCAATCAGCCCCAGCATTTT

J gene: TRBJ1-3
D gene: -
V gene: TRBV20-1
clone size: -
CDR3 protein: CSASEDSGNTIYF
CDR3 DNA: TGCAGTGCTAGCGAAGACTCTGGAAACACCATATATTTT

J gene: TRBJ1-2
D gene: -
V gene: TRBV20-1
clone size: -
CDR3 protein: CSATTGIGDGYTF
CDR3 DNA: TGCAGTGCAACCACAGGGATCGGAGATGGCTACACCTTC

J gene: TRBJ1-5
D gene: TRBD1
V gene: TRBV3-1
clone size: -
CDR3 protein: CASSQNRLRDRGISNQPQHF
CDR3 DNA: TGTGCCAGCAGCCAGAATCGACTCCGGGACAGGGGGATAAGCAATCAGCCCCAGCATTTT

J gene: TRBJ2-3
D gene: -
V gene: TRBV27
clone size: -
CDR3 protein: CASSPSGTFSVTDTQYF
CDR3 DNA: TGTGCCAGCAGTCCCTCCGGGACATTCAGCGTAACAGATACGCAGTATTTT

J gene: TRBJ1-1
D gene: TRBD1
V gene: TRBV29-1
clone size: -
CDR3 protein: CSVKGQRGAFF
CDR3 DNA: TGCAGCGTTAAGGGACAGAGAGGAGCTTTCTTT

J gene: TRBJ2-1
D gene: -
V gene: TRBV15
clone size: -
CDR3 protein: CATSAGPRDAQFF
CDR3 DNA: TGTGCCACCAGCGCTGGTCCCCGGGACGCACAGTTCTTC

J gene: TRBJ2-7
D gene: TRBD1
V gene: TRBV11-1
clone size: -
CDR3 protein: CASSLPKVGTGIYEQYF
CDR3 DNA: TGTGCCAGCAGCTTACCGAAAGTCGGGACAGGGATCTACGAGCAGTACTTC

J gene: TRBJ2-5
D gene: -
V gene: TRBV4-3
clone size: -
CDR3 protein: CASSQGYMGRETQYF
CDR3 DNA: TGCGCCAGCAGCCAAGGATATATGGGAAGAGAGACCCAGTACTTC

J gene: TRBJ1-2
D gene: TRBD1
V gene: TRBV3-1
clone size: -
CDR3 protein: CASSQRDRGDGYTF
CDR3 DNA: TGTGCCAGCAGCCAAAGGGACAGGGGCGATGGCTACACCTTC

J gene: TRBJ2-3
D gene: -
V gene: TRBV12-3/TRBV12-4
clone size: -
CDR3 protein: CASRGGARRAQDTQYF
CDR3 DNA: TGTGCCAGCAGGGGGGGGGCAAGGAGGGCACAAGATACGCAGTATTTT

J gene: TRBJ2-5
D gene: -
V gene: TRBV12-3/TRBV12-4
clone size: once
CDR3 protein: CASSLGRFQETQYF
CDR3 DNA: TGTGCCAGCAGTTTAGGCCGCTTTCAAGAGACCCAGTACTTC

J gene: TRBJ1-1
D gene: -
V gene: TRBV4-3
clone size: few
CDR3 protein: CASSQDAGGNTEAFF
CDR3 DNA: TGCGCCAGCAGCCAAGATGCTGGTGGGAACACTGAAGCTTTCTTT

J gene: TRBJ2-5
D gene: TRBD2
V gene: TRBV20-1
clone size: -
CDR3 protein: CSARDGGVTEHQYF
CDR3 DNA: TGCAGTGCTAGAGATGGGGGGGTGACCGAACACCAGTACTTC

J gene: TRBJ1-1
D gene: -
V gene: TRBV21-1
clone size: -
CDR3 protein: CASSPCGGPFGTEAFF
CDR3 DNA: TGTGCCAGCAGCCCCTGCGGGGGCCCCTTCGGCACTGAAGCTTTCTTT

J gene: TRBJ2-7
D gene: TRBD2
V gene: TRBV7-9
clone size: once
CDR3 protein: CASSYLAGGDYEQYF
CDR3 DNA: TGTGCCAGCAGTTACCTAGCGGGGGGAGACTACGAGCAGTACTTC

J gene: TRBJ1-6
D gene: TRBD1
V gene: TRBV30
clone size: -
CDR3 protein: CAWSVYRGRTSSYNSPLHF
CDR3 DNA: TGTGCCTGGAGTGTATACAGGGGGCGGACCAGCTCCTATAATTCACCCCTCCACTTT

J gene: TRBJ1-1
D gene: -
V gene: TRBV7-9
clone size: -
CDR3 protein: CATFNRNTEAFF
CDR3 DNA: TGTGCCACCTTTAACAGGAACACTGAAGCTTTCTTT

J gene: TRBJ1-1
D gene: TRBD1
V gene: TRBV5-1
clone size: -
CDR3 protein: CASSRDRRNTEAFF
CDR3 DNA: TGCGCCAGCAGCCGGGACAGGAGGAACACTGAAGCTTTCTTT

J gene: TRBJ1-1
D gene: TRBD1
V gene: TRBV27
clone size: -
CDR3 protein: CASRYAPTGGTEAFF
CDR3 DNA: TGTGCCAGCCGCTATGCTCCGACAGGGGGGACTGAAGCTTTCTTT

J gene: TRBJ1-2
D gene: TRBD1
V gene: TRBV25-1
clone size: -
CDR3 protein: CASSGQGAVGYTF
CDR3 DNA: TGTGCCAGCAGTGGACAGGGGGCGGTTGGCTACACCTTC

J gene: TRBJ2-7
D gene: TRBD2
V gene: TRBV20-1
clone size: -
CDR3 protein: CSARANSGGFSYEQYF
CDR3 DNA: TGCAGTGCTAGAGCCAATAGCGGGGGGTTCTCCTACGAGCAGTACTTC

J gene: TRBJ2-7
D gene: -
V gene: TRBV29-1
clone size: -
CDR3 protein: CSVESRRYPYEQYF
CDR3 DNA: TGCAGCGTTGAAAGCCGACGGTACCCCTACGAGCAGTACTTC

J gene: TRBJ2-6
D gene: -
V gene: TRBV13
clone size: -
CDR3 protein: CASSASPGANVLTF
CDR3 DNA: TGTGCCAGCAGCGCCAGTCCTGGGGCCAACGTCCTGACTTTC

J gene: TRBJ2-7
D gene: -
V gene: TRBV12-5
clone size: -
CDR3 protein: CASGLVLGTPYEQYF
CDR3 DNA: TGTGCTAGTGGTTTGGTACTCGGGACTCCCTACGAGCAGTACTTC

J gene: TRBJ2-4
D gene: TRBD2
V gene: TRBV15
clone size: -
CDR3 protein: CATSNRDGGYIQYF
CDR3 DNA: TGTGCCACCAGCAACCGGGACGGGGGGTACATTCAGTACTTC

J gene: TRBJ2-1
D gene: -
V gene: TRBV24-1
clone size: -
CDR3 protein: CATSAPGGNEQFF
CDR3 DNA: TGTGCCACCAGTGCTCCTGGTGGCAATGAGCAGTTCTTC

J gene: TRBJ1-2
D gene: -
V gene: TRBV9
clone size: -
CDR3 protein: CASSEGERGSGGYTF
CDR3 DNA: TGTGCCAGCAGCGAGGGGGAACGCGGATCCGGGGGCTACACCTTC

J gene: TRBJ1-5
D gene: -
V gene: TRBV20-1
clone size: -
CDR3 protein: CSAESRDLSQHF
CDR3 DNA: TGCAGTGCGGAATCTCGAGACTTGTCCCAGCATTTT

J gene: TRBJ1-2
D gene: TRBD1
V gene: TRBV28
clone size: once
CDR3 protein: CATTGTAYGYTF
CDR3 DNA: TGTGCCACAACTGGGACAGCCTATGGCTACACCTTC

J gene: TRBJ2-1
D gene: -
V gene: TRBV24-1
clone size: -
CDR3 protein: CATSDLGGASSYNEQFF
CDR3 DNA: TGTGCCACCAGTGATTTGGGAGGGGCGAGCTCCTACAATGAGCAGTTCTTC

J gene: TRBJ2-6
D gene: -
V gene: TRBV14
clone size: few
CDR3 protein: CASSQAGTGANVLTF
CDR3 DNA: TGTGCCAGCAGCCAGGCAGGGACAGGGGCCAACGTCCTGACTTTC

J gene: TRBJ2-7
D gene: -
V gene: TRBV6-2/TRBV6-3
clone size: -
CDR3 protein: CASSYHYEQYF
CDR3 DNA: TGTGCCAGCAGTTACCACTACGAGCAGTACTTC

J gene: TRBJ2-6
D gene: -
V gene: TRBV29-1
clone size: -
CDR3 protein: CSVSTSSGANVLTF
CDR3 DNA: TGCAGCGTCTCGACTAGCTCTGGGGCCAACGTCCTGACTTTC

J gene: TRBJ2-7
D gene: TRBD1
V gene: TRBV20-1
clone size: -
CDR3 protein: CSALDRGAYEQYF
CDR3 DNA: TGCAGTGCTTTGGACAGGGGAGCCTACGAGCAGTACTTC